This T cell receptor beta chain is from a study of cytomegalovirus exposure and HLA in healthy donors. Study-wide background: HLA-typed donors contributed 65 million to 95 million unique TCRs, which were held in an early data release.

This clone is a singleton in its sample. Its antigen remains unidentified. Germline assignment: CDR1 KGHSH and CDR2 LQKENI. This CDR3 has 14 residues. Trimming took 3 bases from V and 8 from J; bases not matched to a gene: 6. PCR involved 60 Vbeta and 13 Jbeta primers. TCRdb's table, derived via immunoSEQ multiplex PCR, lists solely in-frame clones and lacks some. The sample contains around 190,000 clones, roughly 80% of which appear only once. Study results and limitations: Links to common viral pathogens appeared, in a later analysis, for several of the most significant clusters.

The clonotype was recovered from a man aged 40-50 years in good health and CMV-seropositive. The chain has TRBV18 and TRBJ1-4; 7 bases are shared with TRBD1. The specimen sequenced was PBMCs. The CDR3 loop reads CASSPDRSPEKLFF. The CDR3 region has the DNA TGTGCCAGCTCACCGGACAGGTCTCCCGAAAAACTGTTTTTT.